This note documents a single T cell receptor (beta chain) sequence. Its antigen is not known. This CDR3 spans 14 amino acids. Germline CDR1 and CDR2: SNHLY and FYNNEI. V was clipped by 3 bases and J by 9 bases, with 12 bases between them. Treatment meaning: approximately 18 received Ad26.COV2.S at low or high dose, single or two shots; roughly five received placebo; per-sample allocation not given. Collection of the samples took place on day 63 after the first injection of vaccine or placebo. The sample comes from a study of Ad26.COV2.S vaccination and SARS-CoV-2 variants. Whole-study results and caveats: Vaccine recipients posted higher spike-specific TCR breadth than their placebo counterparts.

Measured with immunoSEQ multiplex PCR; TCRdb has only the in-frame clones, and not every one. Of around 320,000 clones listed, just over 85% are singletons. This specimen was peripheral blood, taken in a trial of Ad26.COV2.S vaccine versus placebo. The receptor was derived from a person aged 18-60 years who received the Ad26.COV2.S COVID-19 vaccine or a placebo. The V gene is TRBV2, the J gene TRBJ1-6; D gene uncertain. The CDR3 DNA sequence: TGTGCCAGCAGTGAGGGAACCCGGGGTTCACCCCTCCACTTT. It yields the protein CASSEGTRGSPLHF.